The TCR beta chain under discussion was sequenced for a study of somatic mutations in cytotoxic T cells in rheumatoid arthritis. Study-wide context: A roughly 30 ml EDTA sample of patient blood was drawn right after diagnosis, before any treatment. Selected T-cell populations stained with V beta antibodies were isolated by flow sorting to nearly 100% purity; these included V beta1+ cells subjected to TCRB sequencing. The study's findings and limits: The study found that the largest CD8+ clone exceeded 20% of CD8+ cells in about an eighth of the 65 patients.

Authors' processing steps: Patient CD8+ clones bigger than 1% seldom lined up with published virus-specific TCRB sequences. TCRdb's copy holds only in-frame clones and misses some; the assay was immunoSEQ multiplex PCR. The V and J calls and clone size were taken over from that table, and D and trimming were inferred from the DNA. The table shows 4,400 or so clones, with approximately 80% occurring only once. The V gene lost 6 bases and the J gene lost 7 bases, with 9 bases spanning the gap. Looked up from germline, CDR1 is MNHEY and CDR2 is SMNVEV (reference sequence). The CDR3 has 11 residues. Regarding this clone: The antigen remains undetermined.

Here the sequenced sample was CD8+ T cells sorted from blood, taken at a follow-up visit. The V gene is TRBV27, the J gene TRBJ1-2; TRBD1 is a possible D gene (6 bases). The TCR sequence derives from a man aged 35-49 years with rheumatoid arthritis. The CDR3 loop reads CASRQGAGYTF. CDR3 nucleotide sequence: TGTGCCAGCAGACAGGGTGCTGGCTACACCTTC.